The entry below describes one TCR beta chain. This entry comes from a study of blood T cell repertoires in COVID-19. Study overall: Samples of COVID-19 (acute and convalescent) were obtained from the United States, Italy and Spain.

Here immunoSEQ multiplex PCR was the method, and the copy in TCRdb shows in-frame clones only, minus some. The sample holds about 270,000 clones; over 75% are singletons and the top ten take about 14%. The germline V and J ends were trimmed by 0 bases and 5 bases, with 11 bases remaining between them. This CDR3 region has 15 residues. In germline, CDR1 is LNHNV, CDR2 YYDKDF (reference sequence). The clonotype originates from a human donor in a cohort sampled during active COVID-19. V gene TRBV15 combines with J gene TRBJ1-3; tentative D call: TRBD1 (5 bases). Sequenced input: peripheral blood. CDR3 sequence: CATSRDFDRRNTIYF. The CDR3 DNA sequence: TGTGCCACCAGCAGAGATTTCGACAGACGAAACACCATATATTTT.